The clone carrying this T cell receptor beta chain was seen more than once but under ten times. The method was immunoSEQ multiplex PCR; TCRdb's version includes in-frame clones alone and lacks a portion of them. The table includes hundreds of thousands of clones, approximately 90% detected once. The data originate from a study of blood T cell repertoires in COVID-19. Background on the study: Sources were T cells, B-cell-depleted T cells, or PBMCs; the material itself was cDNA or gDNA.

The CDR3 spans 13 residues. Germline V gene sequence: CDR1 MDHEN, CDR2 SYDVKM. Trimming took 3 bases from V and 1 from J, leaving 6 bases between them. The sample comprised PBMCs or T cells enriched from blood (not recorded which). The V gene is TRBV28, the J gene TRBJ1-1, with a weak D call TRBD1 (5 bases). The origin of this receptor is a woman younger than 30 who had recovered from COVID-19. The CDR3 nucleotides are TGTGCCAGCAGTTTGGGGGGGAACACTGAAGCTTTCTTT. Translating gives CASSLGGNTEAFF.